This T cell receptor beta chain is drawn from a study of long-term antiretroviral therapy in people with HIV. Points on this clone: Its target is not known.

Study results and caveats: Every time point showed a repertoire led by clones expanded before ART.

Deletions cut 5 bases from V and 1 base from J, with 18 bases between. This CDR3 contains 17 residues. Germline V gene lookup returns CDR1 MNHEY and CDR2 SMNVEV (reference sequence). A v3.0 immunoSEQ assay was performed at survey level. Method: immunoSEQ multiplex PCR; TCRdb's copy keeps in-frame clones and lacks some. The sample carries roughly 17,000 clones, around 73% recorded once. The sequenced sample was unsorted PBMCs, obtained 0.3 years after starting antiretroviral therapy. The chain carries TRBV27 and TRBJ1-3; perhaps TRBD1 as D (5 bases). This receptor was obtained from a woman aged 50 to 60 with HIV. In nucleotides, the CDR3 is TGTGCCAGCAGTCGGGACGGGAGGTCCGCATCTGGAAACACCATATATTTT. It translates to CASSRDGRSASGNTIYF.